This is a list of T cell receptor beta chains from one sample in a study of blood T cell repertoires in COVID-19. TCRdb keeps only in-frame clones here, not all; method: immunoSEQ multiplex PCR. The sample yields some 350,000 clones, about 90% seen once. The sample consisted of peripheral blood. These receptors originate from a woman in her 70s with COVID-19, enrolled during active disease. Each CDR3 is given with its conserved first and last residue. Each record gives: V gene, J gene, clone size, D gene, CDR3 DNA, CDR3 protein. D genes are given only for firm matches. For some rows the clone size is stated as once, few or many, or as a class when expanded; others skip it.

TRBV19,TRBJ1-5,NA,NA,TGTGCCAGTAGTGGCAGGCTATATAGCAATCAGCCCCAGCATTTT,CASSGRLYSNQPQHF
TRBV5-4,TRBJ1-1,NA,NA,TGTGCCAGCAGCTTGGGGCAAGAGCGTGAAGCTTTCTTT,CASSLGQEREAFF
TRBV5-1,TRBJ2-7,NA,TRBD1,TGCGCCAGCAGCATAGCCCACAGGGGCTTGATCGAGCAGTACTTC,CASSIAHRGLIEQYF
TRBV30,TRBJ1-5,NA,TRBD1,TGTGCCTGGAGCCAGGGGGCGAATCAGCCCCAGCATTTT,CAWSQGANQPQHF
TRBV2,TRBJ2-7,NA,NA,TGTGCCAGCAGTGAATGGGGCGGGGCAACCTACGAGCAGTACTTC,CASSEWGGATYEQYF
TRBV7-2,TRBJ2-7,NA,NA,TGTGCCAGCAGCTTACAGGGGCAGGGGAAGGTGCAGTACTTC,CASSLQGQGKVQYF
TRBV9,TRBJ2-5,once,NA,TGTGCCAGCAGCGTAGTCCGGGGGAGGGAGACCCAGTACTTC,CASSVVRGRETQYF
TRBV19,TRBJ1-5,NA,TRBD1,TGTGCCAGTAGTCAAGGGACAGTGGGGAGCAATCAGCCCCAGCATTTT,CASSQGTVGSNQPQHF
TRBV5-8,TRBJ1-2,NA,NA,TGTGCCAGCAGCCCCAACCCAGGGCCCCTATATGGCTACACCTTC,CASSPNPGPLYGYTF
TRBV7-9,TRBJ2-1,NA,TRBD1,TGTGCCAGCAGCTTGGCATGGACAGGAAGCTCCTACAATGAGCAGTTCTTC,CASSLAWTGSSYNEQFF
TRBV3-1/TRBV3-2,TRBJ1-4,NA,NA,TGTGCCAGCAGCCAAGCCGGACTCGCAACTAATGAAAAACTGTTTTTT,CASSQAGLATNEKLFF
TRBV5-1,TRBJ2-7,NA,NA,TGCGCCAGCAGCTTGGGTCAGGGGTCGACCTACGAGCAGTACTTC,CASSLGQGSTYEQYF
TRBV10-2,TRBJ1-3,NA,TRBD1,TGCGCCAGCATTCCAGGGGGCCCCGGAAACACCATATATTTT,CASIPGGPGNTIYF
TRBV7-2,TRBJ2-1,NA,TRBD2,TGTGCCAGCAGCTTAGCGGTAGCGGGGGGGCAGAATGAGCAGTTCTTC,CASSLAVAGGQNEQFF
TRBV27,TRBJ1-4,NA,NA,TGTGCCAGCCGTTTAGGGGGGGCCGGCAATGAAAAACTGTTTTTT,CASRLGGAGNEKLFF
TRBV27,TRBJ1-1,NA,TRBD1,TGTGCCAGCGGACAGGGGAGAGCTTTCTTT,CASGQGRAFF
TRBV5-4,TRBJ1-2,NA,NA,TGTGCCAGCAGCTTGTGGGCAAACTATGGCTACACCTTC,CASSLWANYGYTF
TRBV14,TRBJ1-1,once,TRBD1,TGTGCCAGCAGCCAAGATTGGGTTACGACAGGGGCTACTGAAGCTTTCTTT,CASSQDWVTTGATEAFF
TRBV4-1,TRBJ1-5,NA,NA,TGCGCCAGCAGCCAAGATGGCCCGAATCAGCCCCAGCATTTT,CASSQDGPNQPQHF
TRBV11-2,TRBJ2-1,NA,TRBD2,TGTGCCAGCAGCCGCGGGGGGTTCTCCTACAATGAGCAGTTCTTC,CASSRGGFSYNEQFF
TRBV9,TRBJ1-1,NA,TRBD1,TGTGCCAGCAGCGTGGGACAGAAGGCGTCCACTGAAGCTTTCTTT,CASSVGQKASTEAFF
TRBV3-1/TRBV3-2,TRBJ1-2,once,NA,TGTGCCAGCAGCCCCTCGGGGGGCCCAGGCTACACCTTC,CASSPSGGPGYTF
TRBV12-3/TRBV12-4,TRBJ1-4,NA,NA,TGTGCCAGCAGTCCCGGGTGGGAAAAACTGTTTTTT,CASSPGWEKLFF
TRBV2,TRBJ1-1,NA,NA,TGTGCCAGCAGTGGACAGTTGAACACTGAAGCTTTCTTT,CASSGQLNTEAFF
TRBV12-5,TRBJ1-1,NA,NA,TGTGCTAGTGTCGGACAGATCACTGAAGCTTTCTTT,CASVGQITEAFF
TRBV6-6,TRBJ2-5,NA,NA,TGTGCCAGCAGTTACGGCAAGATCGGAGGGCAAGAGACCCAGTACTTC,CASSYGKIGGQETQYF
TRBV29-1,TRBJ2-7,NA,TRBD2,TGCAGCGTTGTCGGGGGGGCGCGGCAGTACTTC,CSVVGGARQYF
TRBV6-1,TRBJ2-3,NA,NA,TGTGCCAGCAGTGAAGGTCGAGCAGATACGCAGTATTTT,CASSEGRADTQYF
TRBV6-4,TRBJ1-2,NA,NA,TGTGCCAGCAACCCGGGGGGCTATGGCTACACCTTC,CASNPGGYGYTF
TRBV18,TRBJ2-7,NA,NA,TGTGCCAGCTCACCCGGTGAGGGGGGGGCCTCCTACGAGCAGTACTTC,CASSPGEGGASYEQYF
TRBV19,TRBJ1-6,NA,NA,TGTGCCAGTAGGGGGGGGGAGCTGCATAATTCACCCCTCCACTTT,CASRGGELHNSPLHF
TRBV2,TRBJ1-1,NA,NA,TGTGCCAGCAGTGACAGTCGGGGCACTGAAGCTTTCTTT,CASSDSRGTEAFF
TRBV5-4,TRBJ2-3,NA,NA,TGTGCCAGCAGCTTGCAGGGGACAGATACGCAGTATTTT,CASSLQGTDTQYF
TRBV19,TRBJ2-7,once,NA,TGTGCCAGTAGTCGAAGCGGGTTCTACGAGCAGTACTTC,CASSRSGFYEQYF
TRBV19,TRBJ2-5,NA,TRBD2,TGTGCCAGTAACGACGGTGGCGGGGGACAAGAGACCCAGTACTTC,CASNDGGGGQETQYF
TRBV4-1,TRBJ1-6,NA,TRBD1,TGCGCCAGCAGCCTCCGAAGCCTCCCGGGACAGAATAATTCACCCCTCCACTTT,CASSLRSLPGQNNSPLHF
TRBV5-1,TRBJ2-3,NA,NA,TGCGCCAGCAGCTTGGGGGCCGGCACAGATACGCAGTATTTT,CASSLGAGTDTQYF
TRBV28,TRBJ1-3,NA,TRBD1,TGTGCCAGCAGTTCCCCAGGGGGAACGTCTGGAAACACCATATATTTT,CASSSPGGTSGNTIYF
TRBV6-1,TRBJ1-2,NA,TRBD1,TGTGCCAGCAGTGATCGACAGGGGGCCGATGGCTACACCTTC,CASSDRQGADGYTF
TRBV18,TRBJ1-4,NA,NA,TGTGCCAGCTCACCACCGAGAGGGGGTGAAAAACTGTTTTTT,CASSPPRGGEKLFF
TRBV18,TRBJ2-3,once,TRBD2,TGTGCCAGCTCACCAAGGGGAGGGGATACGCAGTATTTT,CASSPRGGDTQYF
TRBV6-6,TRBJ2-7,NA,TRBD1,TGTGCCAGCAGTCATAACAGGGGATCGCAGTACTTC,CASSHNRGSQYF
TRBV21-1,TRBJ2-7,NA,NA,TGTGCCAGCAGCAGCGGGACGTCCAGCTCCTACGAGCAGTACTTC,CASSSGTSSSYEQYF
TRBV7-8,TRBJ1-6,NA,NA,TGTGCCAGCAGCTTTGGGTCAGGAGGGTCACCCCTCCACTTT,CASSFGSGGSPLHF
TRBV14,TRBJ2-5,NA,TRBD2,TGTGCCAGCAGCCAAGGTCGAACTAGCGGGGGTCAAGAGACCCAGTACTTC,CASSQGRTSGGQETQYF